A selection of T cell receptor beta chains follows, all from one sample in a study of human T cells and chemical hapten exposure. TCRdb called the RACE reads again in MiXCR, with one record for every CDR3 protein. The profile shows some 100,000 distinct CDR3 sequences, roughly 10% of them singletons. The source was whole blood, collected in connection with sensitization to the hapten diphenylcyclopropenone (DPC). The source is a middle-aged woman with alopecia areata. Some clones in this sample may be carry-over from other donors' samples. The CDR3 runs from the conserved cysteine through the conserved F or W. The D gene is left open where the match is weak. The size of a clone is reported for some rows only, either as once, few or many, or as a class for expanded clones.

clone_size: few
v_call: TRBV7-2
j_call: TRBJ2-7
d_call: TRBD2
cdr3_aa: CASSQLAGSYEQYF
cdr3_nt: TGTGCCAGCAGCCAACTAGCGGGGAGCTACGAGCAGTACTTC

clone_size: -
v_call: TRBV20-1
j_call: TRBJ2-3
d_call: TRBD2
cdr3_aa: CSARSPFGGGQYF
cdr3_nt: TGCAGTGCTAGAAGCCCCTTCGGCGGGGGGCAGTATTTT

clone_size: few
v_call: TRBV29-1
j_call: TRBJ2-1
d_call: TRBD2
cdr3_aa: CSVPSGGRYNEQFF
cdr3_nt: TGCAGCGTTCCTAGCGGGGGGCGTTACAATGAGCAGTTCTTC

clone_size: few
v_call: TRBV28
j_call: TRBJ2-7
d_call: -
cdr3_aa: CASTPQGPSYEQYF
cdr3_nt: TGTGCCAGCACCCCCCAGGGACCCTCCTACGAGCAGTACTTC

clone_size: -
v_call: TRBV2
j_call: TRBJ2-1
d_call: -
cdr3_aa: CASGLTSNEQFF
cdr3_nt: TGTGCCAGCGGTCTAACTAGCAATGAGCAGTTCTTC

clone_size: -
v_call: TRBV5-1
j_call: TRBJ2-4
d_call: -
cdr3_aa: CASSLDPNIQYF
cdr3_nt: TGCGCCAGCAGCTTGGATCCCAACATTCAGTACTTC

clone_size: many
v_call: TRBV7-2
j_call: TRBJ1-4
d_call: -
cdr3_aa: CASSLNGATNEKLFF
cdr3_nt: TGTGCCAGCAGCTTAAACGGGGCAACTAATGAAAAACTGTTTTTT

clone_size: few
v_call: TRBV9
j_call: TRBJ2-2
d_call: -
cdr3_aa: CASSVGRGWNTGELFF
cdr3_nt: TGTGCCAGCAGCGTAGGGAGGGGCTGGAACACCGGGGAGCTGTTTTTT

clone_size: many
v_call: TRBV6-2/TRBV6-3
j_call: TRBJ2-1
d_call: TRBD2
cdr3_aa: CASSVPSSGGFYNEQFF
cdr3_nt: TGTGCCAGCAGTGTCCCAAGTAGCGGGGGGTTCTACAATGAGCAGTTCTTC

clone_size: many
v_call: TRBV30
j_call: TRBJ1-1
d_call: -
cdr3_aa: CAWGVDGNTEAFF
cdr3_nt: TGTGCCTGGGGCGTGGACGGGAACACTGAAGCTTTCTTT

clone_size: many
v_call: TRBV18
j_call: TRBJ2-3
d_call: -
cdr3_aa: CASSPLDTQYF
cdr3_nt: TGTGCCAGCTCACCACTAGATACGCAGTATTTT